This TCR beta chain was captured in a study of control samples from healthy donors and cancer patients. The assay was immunoSEQ multiplex PCR, and TCRdb's table has in-frame clones only and misses some. The data contain roughly 98,000 clones, around 80% of them seen just once; the ten biggest clones take up around 9.5%. Germline V gene sequence: CDR1 MNHEY, CDR2 SMNVEV (reference sequence). Between the trimmed V and J ends, which lost 0 bases and 6 bases, there was a span of 9 bases. This CDR3 has 14 amino acids. This clone was detected once. This TCR was sampled from a woman in her sixties in good health. The V and J genes are TRBV27 and TRBJ1-5; perhaps TRBD1 as D (5 bases). The sample comprised blood. Here the CDR3 DNA reads TGTGCCAGCAGTTTATCAGGGGTTGGTCAGCCCCAGCATTTT. This codes for CASSLSGVGQPQHF.